The sample holds a few counts of the clone carrying this TCR beta chain. This entry comes from a study of CD8 T cells in Susac syndrome. With random hexamers, about 0.5 to 1 ug RNA was reverse transcribed. TCRdb fed the immunoSEQ multiplex PCR reads into MiXCR, producing one record per CDR3 protein. This table holds roughly 100,000 distinct CDR3 sequences, approximately 95% found once. This receptor was taken from a human donor with Susac syndrome. Material for sequencing was CD8+ T cells from PBMCs.

The CDR3 here is CASSLSGSGAEQFF. The CDR3 DNA reads TGTGCCAGCAGCCTATCAGGATCCGGGGCTGAGCAGTTCTTC. The chain has TRBV14 and TRBJ2-1; either TRBD1 or TRBD2 may supply D (5 bases each). V lost 4 bases to trimming and J lost 9 bases, with 16 bases between them. CDR1 SGHDN and CDR2 FVKESK come from the germline V gene. The CDR3 runs to 14 residues.